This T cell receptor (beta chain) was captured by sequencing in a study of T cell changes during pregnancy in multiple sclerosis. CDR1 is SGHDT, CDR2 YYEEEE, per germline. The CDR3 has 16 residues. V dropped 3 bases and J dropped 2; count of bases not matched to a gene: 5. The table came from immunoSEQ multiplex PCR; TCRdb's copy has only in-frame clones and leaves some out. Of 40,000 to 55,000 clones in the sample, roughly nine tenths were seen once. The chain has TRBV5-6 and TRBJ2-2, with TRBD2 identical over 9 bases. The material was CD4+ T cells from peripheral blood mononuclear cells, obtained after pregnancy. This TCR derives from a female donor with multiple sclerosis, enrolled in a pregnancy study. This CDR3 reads CASSSRLADNTGELFF. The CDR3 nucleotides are TGTGCCAGCAGCTCCAGACTAGCGGACAACACCGGGGAGCTGTTTTTT.